This T cell receptor (beta chain) was recovered during a study of cytomegalovirus exposure and HLA in healthy donors. The donors were part of the validation cohort, which consisted of about 130 subjects and was separate from the first cohort of several hundred subjects. About this clone: Antigen specificity is unknown.

The data were produced by immunoSEQ multiplex PCR, yet TCRdb's version contains in-frame clones alone and is incomplete. The sample lists roughly 200,000 clones; approximately 86% were seen once. General study points: Within the 95 to 150 validation repertoires, first-cohort TCR clusters tended to co-occur, according to a later analysis. The study designated fewer than 200 TCR beta chains cytomegalovirus-associated.

The source is a man aged 30 to 39 in good health and CMV-seropositive. Sequencing was carried out using PBMCs.

The CDR3: CASSQERDSTYEQYF. CDR3 in DNA: TGCGCCAGCAGCCAAGAACGGGACAGTACCTACGAGCAGTACTTC. The gene calls are TRBV4-3 and TRBJ2-7, with TRBD1 matching 7 bases. Germline CDR1 reads LGHNA; CDR2 reads YSLEER. V trimming: 0 bases; J trimming: 2 bases; junction bases outside the gene matches: 4. The CDR3 has 15 residues.